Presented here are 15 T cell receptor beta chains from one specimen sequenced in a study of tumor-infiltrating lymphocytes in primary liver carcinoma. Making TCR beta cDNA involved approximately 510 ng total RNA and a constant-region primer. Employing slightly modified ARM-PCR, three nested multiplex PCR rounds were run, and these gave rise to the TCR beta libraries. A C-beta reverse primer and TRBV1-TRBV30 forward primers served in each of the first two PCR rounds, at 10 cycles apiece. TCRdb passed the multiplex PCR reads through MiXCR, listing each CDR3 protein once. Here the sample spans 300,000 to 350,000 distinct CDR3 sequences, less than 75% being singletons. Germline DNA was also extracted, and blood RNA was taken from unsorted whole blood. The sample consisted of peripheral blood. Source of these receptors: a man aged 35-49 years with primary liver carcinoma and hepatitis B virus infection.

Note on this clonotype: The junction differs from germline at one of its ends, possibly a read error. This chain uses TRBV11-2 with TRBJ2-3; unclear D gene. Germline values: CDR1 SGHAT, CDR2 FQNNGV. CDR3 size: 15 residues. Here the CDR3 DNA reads TGTGCCAGTAGCTTAGTTGCGGTAGGAGCAGATACGCAGTATTTT. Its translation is CASSLVAVGADTQYF.

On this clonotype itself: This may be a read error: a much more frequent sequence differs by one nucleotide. The CDR3 coding sequence is TGTGCCAGCACCCCGGGACAGGGGACTGAAGCTTCCTTT. It translates to CASTPGQGTEASF. V gene TRBV12-3 or TRBV12-4 combines with J gene TRBJ1-1, with 10 bases matching TRBD1. The CDR3 extends over 13 amino acids.

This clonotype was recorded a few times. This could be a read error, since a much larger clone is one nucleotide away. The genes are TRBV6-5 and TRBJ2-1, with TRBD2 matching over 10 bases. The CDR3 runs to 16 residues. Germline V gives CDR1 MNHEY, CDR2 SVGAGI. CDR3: CASSQTSSGSYNEQLF. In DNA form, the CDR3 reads TGTGCCAGCAGTCAAACATCTAGCGGGAGTTACAATGAGCAGCTCTTC.

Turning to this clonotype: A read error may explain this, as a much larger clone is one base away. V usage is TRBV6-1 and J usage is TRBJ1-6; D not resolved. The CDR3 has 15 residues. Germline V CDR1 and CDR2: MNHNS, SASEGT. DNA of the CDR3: TGTGCCAGCTGTGAAGCAAAGACACCGAATTCACCCCTCCACTTT. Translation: CASCEAKTPNSPLHF.

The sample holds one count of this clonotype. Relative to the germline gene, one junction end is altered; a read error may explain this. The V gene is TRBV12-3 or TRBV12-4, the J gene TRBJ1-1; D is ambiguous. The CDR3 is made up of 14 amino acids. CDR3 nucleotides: TGTGCGAGCAGTCCGGACGGGAGGGAGACTGAAGCTTTCTTT. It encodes CASSPDGRETEAFF.

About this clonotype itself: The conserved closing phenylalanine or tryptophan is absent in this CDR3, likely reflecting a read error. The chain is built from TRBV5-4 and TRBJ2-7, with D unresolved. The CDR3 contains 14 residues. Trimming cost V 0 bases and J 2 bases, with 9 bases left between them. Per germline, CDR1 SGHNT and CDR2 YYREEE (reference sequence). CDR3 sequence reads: CASSLEEGTYEQYL. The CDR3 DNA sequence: TGTGCCAGCAGCTTGGAAGAAGGAACCTACGAGCAGTACCTC.

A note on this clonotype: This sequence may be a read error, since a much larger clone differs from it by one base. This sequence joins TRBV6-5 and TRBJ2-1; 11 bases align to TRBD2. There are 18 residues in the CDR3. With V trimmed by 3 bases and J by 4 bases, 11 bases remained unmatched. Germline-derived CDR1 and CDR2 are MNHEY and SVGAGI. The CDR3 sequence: CASSYSRASGRLYNEQFF. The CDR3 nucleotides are TGTGCCAGCAGTTATTCTAGGGCTAGCGGGAGGTTATACAATGAGCAGTTCTTC.

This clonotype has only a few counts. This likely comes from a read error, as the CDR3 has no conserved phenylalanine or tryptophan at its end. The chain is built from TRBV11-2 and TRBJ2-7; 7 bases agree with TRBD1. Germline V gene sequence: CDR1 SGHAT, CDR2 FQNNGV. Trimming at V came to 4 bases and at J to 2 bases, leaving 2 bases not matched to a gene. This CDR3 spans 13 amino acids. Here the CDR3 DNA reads TGTGCCAGCAGCTCCGGGACAGCCTACGAGCAGTACCTC. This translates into CASSSGTAYEQYL.

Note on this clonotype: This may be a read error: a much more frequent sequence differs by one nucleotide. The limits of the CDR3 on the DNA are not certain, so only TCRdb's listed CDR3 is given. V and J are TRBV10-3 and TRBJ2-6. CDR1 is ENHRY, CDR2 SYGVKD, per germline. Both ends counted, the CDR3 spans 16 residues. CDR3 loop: CAISETWASGANVPTF.

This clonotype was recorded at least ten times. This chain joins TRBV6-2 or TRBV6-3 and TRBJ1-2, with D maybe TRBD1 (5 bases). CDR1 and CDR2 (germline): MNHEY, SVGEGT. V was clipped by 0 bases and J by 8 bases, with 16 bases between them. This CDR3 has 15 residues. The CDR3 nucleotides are TGTGCCAGCAGTTACTCGAACGCAGGGTTTGGCGGCTACACCTTC. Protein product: CASSYSNAGFGGYTF.

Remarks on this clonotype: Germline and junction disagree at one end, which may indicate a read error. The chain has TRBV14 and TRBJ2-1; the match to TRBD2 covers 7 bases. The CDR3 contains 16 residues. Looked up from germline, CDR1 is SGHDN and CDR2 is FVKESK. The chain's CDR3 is CASSQSAGESYNKQFF. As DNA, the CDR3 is TGTGCCAGCAGCCAATCTGCGGGAGAATCCTACAATAAGCAGTTCTTC.

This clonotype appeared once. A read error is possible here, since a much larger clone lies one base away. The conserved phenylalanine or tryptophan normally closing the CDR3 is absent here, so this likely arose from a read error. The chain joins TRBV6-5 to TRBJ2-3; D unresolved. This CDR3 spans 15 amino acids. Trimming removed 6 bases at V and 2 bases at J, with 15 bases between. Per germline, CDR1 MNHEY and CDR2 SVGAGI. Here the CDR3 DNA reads TGTGCCAGCAGGTCGAGTAGCCGGAACACAGATACGCAGTATCTT. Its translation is CASRSSSRNTDTQYL.

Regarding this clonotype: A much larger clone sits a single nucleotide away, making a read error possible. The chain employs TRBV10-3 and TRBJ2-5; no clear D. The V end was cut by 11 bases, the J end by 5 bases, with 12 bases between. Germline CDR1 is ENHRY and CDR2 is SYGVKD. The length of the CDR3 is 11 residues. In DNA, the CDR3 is TGTGCCGCCGTGGATGTGGAGACCCAGTACTTC. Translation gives CAAVDVETQYF.

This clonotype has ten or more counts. CDR3 residues: CASSSIWGVAYEQYF. CDR3 DNA sequence: TGTGCCAGCAGTTCAATTTGGGGGGTTGCGTACGAGCAGTACTTC. V and J are TRBV6-6 and TRBJ2-7; D is possibly TRBD2 (6 bases). The CDR3 consists of 15 residues. Trimming cost V 4 bases and J 4 bases, with 17 bases left between them. From germline, CDR1 is MNHNY and CDR2 SVGAGI (reference sequence).

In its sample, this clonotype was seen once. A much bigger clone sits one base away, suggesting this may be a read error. In nucleotides, the CDR3 is TGTGCCAGCAGTTACGAAGTATCGGGGGGGAATGAGCAGTTCTTC. This encodes CASSYEVSGGNEQFF. The gene calls are TRBV6-5 and TRBJ2-1; 8 positions match TRBD2. Germline V gives CDR1 MNHEY, CDR2 SVGAGI. After removal of 2 bases from V and 7 bases from J, the junction contained 7 bases not matched to a gene. CDR3 length equals 15 residues.